This is a list of T cell receptor beta chains from one sample in a study of T cell changes during pregnancy in multiple sclerosis. The repertoire was sequenced with immunoSEQ multiplex PCR; TCRdb's copy has only in-frame clones and lacks some. The sample consists of 90,000 to 120,000 clones, almost 95% of them appearing once. This specimen consisted of peripheral blood, obtained before pregnancy. Receptor source: a female donor with multiple sclerosis, enrolled in a pregnancy study. Each CDR3 is given without its conserved first and last residue.

V gene | CDR3 protein
TRBV27 | ASRRGGMAGELF
TRBV7-8 | ASSLNGLQYYGYT
TRBV19 | ASSIPGQGGETQY
TRBV7-6 | ASSLVGGETQY
TRBV11-2 | ASSSTQGAGELF
TRBV27 | ASSSGVWETQY
TRBV28 | ASSITSGGGNEQY
TRBV6-4 | ASSDVAGGQETQY
TRBV27 | ASLQGPGTGMHEQY
TRBV29-1 | SVEGGGNTEAF
TRBV4-3 | ASSQDIPLAGHTGELF
TRBV5-1 | ASSRAPDRAQTQY
TRBV7-9 | ASSVTGRNTIY
TRBV6-1 | ASSARLNQPQH
TRBV27 | ASRSGLAGPTSTDTQY
TRBV5-4 | ASRPPGQGTEAF
TRBV2 | ASSLTSGSYNEQF
TRBV5-6 | ASSQGQGKADTQY
TRBV4-1 | ASSQPGLAVTDTQY
TRBV6-5 | ASSRLAASTDTQY
TRBV13 | ASSLNIGGRLETQY
TRBV5-4 | ASSSQGTETQY
TRBV5-1 | ASSLSGDTEAF
TRBV6-5 | ASSYLGGNQPQH
TRBV19 | ASSFNRVRDYGYT
TRBV5-4 | ASSLMTGVAYEQY
TRBV30 | AWDRGPDTQY
TRBV6-5 | ASSRATLTEAF